This is a list of T cell receptor beta chains from one sample in a study of beta chain features in type 1 diabetes. Sequencing was performed with immunoSEQ multiplex PCR; in TCRdb, only in-frame clones are kept and a portion is missing. This sample has over 120,000 clones, with 10% found just once. Sequencing input: naive CD4+ T cells from blood. These receptors were obtained from a man between 18 and 35 years old in good health. CDR3s include the opening cysteine and the closing phenylalanine or tryptophan. A D gene is named only where the DNA matches it firmly. Where a row states a size, it is once, few, many or the class of an expanded clone; other rows omit it.

V gene: TRBV23-1; clone size: many; D gene: NA; J gene: TRBJ1-1; CDR3 DNA: TGCGCCAGCCTTGGGGCAAAAGAAGCTTTCTTT; CDR3 protein: CASLGAKEAFF
V gene: TRBV11-2; clone size: NA; D gene: NA; J gene: TRBJ2-7; CDR3 DNA: TGTGCCAGCAGTGTAGGACAACTCTCCTACGAGCAGTACTTC; CDR3 protein: CASSVGQLSYEQYF
V gene: TRBV5-1; clone size: few; D gene: TRBD2; J gene: TRBJ2-7; CDR3 DNA: TGCGCCAGCAGCTTGGCCTCAGCGGGGGTGAGCGAGCAGTACTTC; CDR3 protein: CASSLASAGVSEQYF
V gene: TRBV10-2; clone size: NA; D gene: NA; J gene: TRBJ2-7; CDR3 DNA: TGCGCCAGCGGGGTTGGGGCCTACGAGCAGTACTTC; CDR3 protein: CASGVGAYEQYF
V gene: TRBV28; clone size: NA; D gene: NA; J gene: TRBJ2-2; CDR3 DNA: TGTGCCAGCAGTTCAGGGGAGCGCACCGGGGAGCTGTTTTTT; CDR3 protein: CASSSGERTGELFF
V gene: TRBV4-2; clone size: NA; D gene: NA; J gene: TRBJ1-3; CDR3 DNA: TGTGCCAGCGGAGTCTCTGGAAACACCATATATTTT; CDR3 protein: CASGVSGNTIYF
V gene: TRBV20-1; clone size: few; D gene: NA; J gene: TRBJ2-7; CDR3 DNA: TGCAGTGCTAGATTAACCTACGAGCAGTACTTC; CDR3 protein: CSARLTYEQYF
V gene: TRBV11-2; clone size: many; D gene: TRBD1; J gene: TRBJ1-2; CDR3 DNA: TGTGCCAGCAGCGCACAGGGGCAGGGCTACACCTTC; CDR3 protein: CASSAQGQGYTF
V gene: TRBV6-5; clone size: NA; D gene: NA; J gene: TRBJ2-3; CDR3 DNA: TGTGCCAGCAGTTACTCTAGGGGCAGCCTCACAGATACGCAGTATTTT; CDR3 protein: CASSYSRGSLTDTQYF
V gene: TRBV2; clone size: once; D gene: TRBD1; J gene: TRBJ2-7; CDR3 DNA: TGTGCCAGCAGTCATCGCCGGGACAGCAGATACGAGCAGTACTTC; CDR3 protein: CASSHRRDSRYEQYF
V gene: TRBV10-3; clone size: few; D gene: NA; J gene: TRBJ2-4; CDR3 DNA: TGTGCCATCATCCTAGACAGGACCAAAGCCAAAAACATTCAGTACTTC; CDR3 protein: CAIILDRTKAKNIQYF
V gene: TRBV2; clone size: few; D gene: TRBD1; J gene: TRBJ2-7; CDR3 DNA: TGTGCCAGCAGTGAAATAAGACAGGGGGGAAGCGAGCAGTACTTC; CDR3 protein: CASSEIRQGGSEQYF
V gene: TRBV7-2; clone size: NA; D gene: NA; J gene: TRBJ1-2; CDR3 DNA: TGTGCCAGCAGCTTAGCTTCTCGCGCGGGCTACACTTTC; CDR3 protein: CASSLASRAGYTF
V gene: TRBV7-2; clone size: few; D gene: TRBD2; J gene: TRBJ2-7; CDR3 DNA: TGTGCCAGCTTGCGGGCTAGCGGGGGGGCGAATTACGAGCAGTACTTC; CDR3 protein: CASLRASGGANYEQYF
V gene: TRBV7-2; clone size: NA; D gene: NA; J gene: TRBJ2-3; CDR3 DNA: TGTGCCAGCAGCCGAGTAGTGGCAGATACGCAGTATTTT; CDR3 protein: CASSRVVADTQYF
V gene: TRBV5-1; clone size: NA; D gene: TRBD1; J gene: TRBJ2-2; CDR3 DNA: TGCGCCAGCAGCTTGGGTGAGACAGGGCGCACCGGGGAGCTGTTTTTT; CDR3 protein: CASSLGETGRTGELFF
V gene: TRBV7-2; clone size: NA; D gene: TRBD1; J gene: TRBJ1-1; CDR3 DNA: TGTGCCAGCAGCACGACAGGGTTCGCTGAAGCTTTCTTT; CDR3 protein: CASSTTGFAEAFF
V gene: TRBV6-4; clone size: NA; D gene: TRBD1; J gene: TRBJ2-1; CDR3 DNA: TGTGCCAGCAGTGAATGGGACAGGGGGTACAATGAGCAGTTCTTC; CDR3 protein: CASSEWDRGYNEQFF
V gene: TRBV19; clone size: few; D gene: TRBD1; J gene: TRBJ2-1; CDR3 DNA: TGTGCCAGTAGGGGGGACAGCTTCTCCTACAATGAGCAGTTCTTC; CDR3 protein: CASRGDSFSYNEQFF
V gene: TRBV7-2; clone size: few; D gene: TRBD1; J gene: TRBJ1-2; CDR3 DNA: TGTGCCAGCAGCAACTCCGGGACAGTTCCCTCTGGCTACACCTTC; CDR3 protein: CASSNSGTVPSGYTF
V gene: TRBV2; clone size: NA; D gene: NA; J gene: TRBJ1-4; CDR3 DNA: TGTGCCAGCAACGTGGTGGAGGGCTTTGGGGAAAAACTGTTTTTT; CDR3 protein: CASNVVEGFGEKLFF
V gene: TRBV9; clone size: few; D gene: TRBD1; J gene: TRBJ2-7; CDR3 DNA: TGTGCCAGCAGCTTACAGGGGGCGTTCTACGAGCAGTACTTC; CDR3 protein: CASSLQGAFYEQYF
V gene: TRBV19; clone size: many; D gene: TRBD1; J gene: TRBJ1-5; CDR3 DNA: TGTGCCAGTAACGACAGGGGAGGCAATCAGCCCCAGCATTTT; CDR3 protein: CASNDRGGNQPQHF
V gene: TRBV19; clone size: NA; D gene: TRBD2; J gene: TRBJ2-3; CDR3 DNA: TGTGCCAGTAGGGAGACTAGCGGAAGCACAGATACGCAGTATTTT; CDR3 protein: CASRETSGSTDTQYF
V gene: TRBV7-9; clone size: few; D gene: NA; J gene: TRBJ1-4; CDR3 DNA: TGTGCCAGCAGCTTAGAACGAGGTGGCCTTAATGAAAAACTGTTTTTT; CDR3 protein: CASSLERGGLNEKLFF
V gene: TRBV4-1; clone size: NA; D gene: NA; J gene: TRBJ1-2; CDR3 DNA: TGCGCCAGCAGCCATGGGACACCGACGGGCTACACCTTC; CDR3 protein: CASSHGTPTGYTF
V gene: TRBV7-2; clone size: NA; D gene: NA; J gene: TRBJ1-6; CDR3 DNA: TGTGCCAGCAGCTTAGCACAGGGTGGATCACCCCTCCACTTT; CDR3 protein: CASSLAQGGSPLHF
V gene: TRBV11-3; clone size: few; D gene: NA; J gene: TRBJ2-3; CDR3 DNA: TGTGCCAGCAGCCCGGTGGGGGGTAGCACAGATACGCAGTATTTT; CDR3 protein: CASSPVGGSTDTQYF
V gene: TRBV5-4; clone size: NA; D gene: TRBD2; J gene: TRBJ2-1; CDR3 DNA: TGTGCCAGCAGCTTAATTAGCGGGGGGGCCTACAATGAGCAGTTCTTC; CDR3 protein: CASSLISGGAYNEQFF
V gene: TRBV4-1; clone size: many; D gene: TRBD2; J gene: TRBJ2-1; CDR3 DNA: TGCGCCAGCAGCCATCCAGGGACTAGCGGGGTAGATGAGCAGTTCTTC; CDR3 protein: CASSHPGTSGVDEQFF
V gene: TRBV1; clone size: NA; D gene: NA; J gene: TRBJ2-1; CDR3 DNA: TGCACCAGCAGCCAAGCCCAATCATTTGAGCTTCCGGGACAGATAAACAATGAGCAGTTCTTC; CDR3 protein: CTSSQAQSFELPGQINNEQFF
V gene: TRBV5-1; clone size: few; D gene: NA; J gene: TRBJ2-7; CDR3 DNA: TGCGCCAGCCGGAGGCGCGAGGGGGACTACGAGCAGTACTTC; CDR3 protein: CASRRREGDYEQYF
V gene: TRBV29-1; clone size: many; D gene: TRBD2; J gene: TRBJ2-5; CDR3 DNA: TGCAGCGTTGTAGCGGGGGGGCCCCAAGAGACCCAGTACTTC; CDR3 protein: CSVVAGGPQETQYF